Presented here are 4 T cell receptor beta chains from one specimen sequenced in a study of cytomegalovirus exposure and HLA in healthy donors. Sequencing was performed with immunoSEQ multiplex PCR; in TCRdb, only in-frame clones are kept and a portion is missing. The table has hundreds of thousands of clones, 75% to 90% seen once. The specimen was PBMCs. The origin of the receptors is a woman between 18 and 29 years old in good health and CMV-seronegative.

The CDR3 loop reads CASRGGRGRIYEQYF. CDR3 nucleotide sequence: TGTGCCAGCAGGGGAGGAAGGGGGCGTATCTACGAGCAGTACTTC. This rearrangement joins TRBV7-9 to TRBJ2-7; possibly TRBD1 for D (7 bases). Trimming took off 6 bases at V and 3 bases at J, with 18 bases between the two ends. The CDR3 runs to 15 residues. Per germline, CDR1 SEHNR and CDR2 FQNEAQ (reference sequence).

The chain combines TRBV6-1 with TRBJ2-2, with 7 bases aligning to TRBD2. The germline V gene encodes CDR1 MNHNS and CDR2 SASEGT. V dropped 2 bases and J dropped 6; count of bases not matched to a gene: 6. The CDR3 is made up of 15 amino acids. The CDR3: CASSERAGEAGELFF. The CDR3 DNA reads TGTGCCAGCAGTGAAAGGGCGGGGGAGGCCGGGGAGCTGTTTTTT.

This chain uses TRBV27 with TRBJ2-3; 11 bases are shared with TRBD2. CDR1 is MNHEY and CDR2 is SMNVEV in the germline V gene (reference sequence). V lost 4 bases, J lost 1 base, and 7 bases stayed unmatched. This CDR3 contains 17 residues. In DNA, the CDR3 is TGTGCCAGCAGTTCCTACCTAGCGGGGGGCCGCACAGATACGCAGTATTTT. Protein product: CASSSYLAGGRTDTQYF.

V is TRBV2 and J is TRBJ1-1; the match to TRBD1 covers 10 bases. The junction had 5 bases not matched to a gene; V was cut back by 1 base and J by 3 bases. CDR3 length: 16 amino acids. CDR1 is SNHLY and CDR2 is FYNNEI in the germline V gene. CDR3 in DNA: TGTGCCAGCAGTGAAGGGACAGGGGGAAGGGACACTGAAGCTTTCTTT. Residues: CASSEGTGGRDTEAFF.